This TCR beta chain stems from a study of OX40 agonist ivuxolimab in advanced cancers. Overall study context: Administration of intravenous ivuxolimab to patients occurred every 2 weeks at 0.01 to 10 mg/kg.

Worth noting for this clone: The antigen is undetermined.

Method: immunoSEQ multiplex PCR; TCRdb's copy keeps in-frame clones and lacks some. The table lists under 25,000 clones, roughly 80% of them singletons. Study-wide points: More expanded clones were seen, on average, in CD8+ T cells than in CD4+. At 0.1-3.0 mg/kg, partial responders had clonal expansion among the lowest observed.

This receptor was identified in an adult with an advanced solid tumor such as melanoma, head and neck, liver or kidney cancer. The specimen comprised CD4+ or CD8+ T cells sorted from blood, sampled in a trial of the OX40 agonist ivuxolimab.

The CDR3 DNA is TGCGCCAGCAGCTTGGACAGGGGTGTCCAAGAGACCCAGTACTTC. Protein product: CASSLDRGVQETQYF. This chain uses TRBV5-1 with TRBJ2-5; 7 bases line up with TRBD1. The CDR3 is 15 residues long. Germline V gene sequence: CDR1 SGHRS, CDR2 YFSETQ. With 0 bases clipped from V and 1 base from J, the junction kept 3 bases outside the gene matches.